Given below is one TCR beta chain in context. Its binding antigen is unknown. No clone much larger than this one lies a single base away; base qualities are absent. TCRbeta CDR3 regions were amplified from genomic DNA by means of the immunoSEQ Assay, a bias-controlled multiplex PCR. In the original analysis: Within the assay, amplification of reference gene primers was used to estimate how many nucleated cells each sample contained. To quantify the absolute abundance of each unique TCRbeta CDR3 rearrangement, sequence reads were collapsed and filtered. Productive Simpson clonality was computed per sample as the square root of Simpson's diversity index over productive rearrangements. TCRdb stores this immuneACCESS table with in-frame sequences only. Part of the clones is absent; in the studies checked, under half of the shortfall reflects unresolved V genes, and no reason is known for the rest. From that table come the V and J calls and clone size; the DNA was used to work out D and trimming. The sample includes around 250,000 clones, with 85% to 90% observed a single time. 6% to 9% of the sample is taken by the ten largest.

This record belongs to a study of blood T cell repertoires in COVID-19 (dated by TCRdb to the early 2020s). Some background on the complete study: Collaborator samples came from the United States, Italy and Spain and covered acute and convalescent phases of COVID-19. The samples were drawn from the first 160 participants of the ongoing ImmuneRACE study and from 950 to 1,500 subjects provided by 6 global collaborators. Nearly every sample came with metadata listing a de-identified subject ID, COVID-19 status, age in years and sex. The repertoires were released in a freely available public database intended as a resource for research on the immune response to SARS-CoV-2. Deeply sampled blood TCRbeta repertoires from subjects exposed to, actively infected with, or recovered from COVID-19 were included in the dataset. The prospective study material was composed of cDNA or gDNA derived from T cells, B-cell-depleted T cells, or PBMCs. HLA class I and class II types, where available, came from metadata supplied by the sample provider rather than from assay-based typing. Results and caveats for the whole study, not just this receptor: How much clinical and demographic metadata was included differed by source and by participant, and the metadata was provided uncurated.

Whole blood was collected in K2EDTA tubes by collaborating institutions according to the institutions' own protocols. For TCRbeta analysis, collaborator samples were shipped as frozen whole blood, as isolated PBMCs, or as DNA extracted from either sample type. Between the V and J ends, shortened by 5 bases and 5 bases respectively, the junction contains 18 bases. The CDR3 runs 15 amino acids, cysteine and phenylalanine included. Only the CDR3 region is kept as DNA, spanning 45 bases read in frame from base 1. For CDR1 and CDR2, the germline V gene lists MNHEY and SVGAGI. Sample: peripheral blood. The clonotype comes from a woman in her sixties or seventies with active or convalescent COVID-19. The chain couples TRBV6-5 to TRBJ1-1; perhaps TRBD1 is the D gene, with 5 bases matching. CDR3 reads: CASSRPTRVSTEAFF. The DNA sequence is TGTGCCAGCAGTCGCCCCACCAGGGTATCGACTGAAGCTTTCTTT.